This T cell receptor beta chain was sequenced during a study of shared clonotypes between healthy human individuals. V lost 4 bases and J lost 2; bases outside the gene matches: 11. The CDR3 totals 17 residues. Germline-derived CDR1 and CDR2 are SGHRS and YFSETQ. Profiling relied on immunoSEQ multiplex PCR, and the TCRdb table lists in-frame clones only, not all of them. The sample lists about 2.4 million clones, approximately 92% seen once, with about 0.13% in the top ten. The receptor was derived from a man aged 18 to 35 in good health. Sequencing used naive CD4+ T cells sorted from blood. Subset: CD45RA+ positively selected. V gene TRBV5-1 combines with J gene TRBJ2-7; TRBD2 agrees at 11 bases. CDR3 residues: CASSDKGTSGIAYEQYF. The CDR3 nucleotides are TGCGCCAGCAGCGACAAGGGGACTAGCGGTATCGCCTACGAGCAGTACTTC.